Sequencing of this T cell receptor beta chain was carried out in a study of cytomegalovirus exposure and HLA in healthy donors. The study, taken as a whole, reports: The authors later linked a missense DCLRE1C variant to TCR beta V- and J-gene trimming. Specific recognition of CMV antigens was confirmed in vitro for a few chains (all CMV-associated). Usually a TCR sequence was rare, but some public TCRs were found in many donors. Several V segments, TRBV6-2 and TRBV6-3 among them, could not be told apart and were dropped.

PCR employed 60 Vbeta and 13 Jbeta primers. Clones were read by immunoSEQ multiplex PCR, and TCRdb kept only the in-frame ones, dropping some. This sample has 100,000 to 150,000 clones, with more than 60% found just once. With regard to this clone: Its antigen is still unknown.

CDR1 is SGHVS, CDR2 FQNEAQ, per germline. With 5 bases removed from V and 5 bases from J, the gap between germline ends came to 19 bases. The CDR3 consists of 16 residues. This receptor was identified in a woman aged 35 to 49 in good health and CMV-seronegative. The chain has TRBV7-8 and TRBJ1-5; D might be TRBD1 (5 bases). The source material was PBMCs. The CDR3 loop is CASSNHETGDHQPQHF. The CDR3 nucleotides are TGTGCCAGCAGCAACCATGAAACAGGAGATCATCAGCCCCAGCATTTT.